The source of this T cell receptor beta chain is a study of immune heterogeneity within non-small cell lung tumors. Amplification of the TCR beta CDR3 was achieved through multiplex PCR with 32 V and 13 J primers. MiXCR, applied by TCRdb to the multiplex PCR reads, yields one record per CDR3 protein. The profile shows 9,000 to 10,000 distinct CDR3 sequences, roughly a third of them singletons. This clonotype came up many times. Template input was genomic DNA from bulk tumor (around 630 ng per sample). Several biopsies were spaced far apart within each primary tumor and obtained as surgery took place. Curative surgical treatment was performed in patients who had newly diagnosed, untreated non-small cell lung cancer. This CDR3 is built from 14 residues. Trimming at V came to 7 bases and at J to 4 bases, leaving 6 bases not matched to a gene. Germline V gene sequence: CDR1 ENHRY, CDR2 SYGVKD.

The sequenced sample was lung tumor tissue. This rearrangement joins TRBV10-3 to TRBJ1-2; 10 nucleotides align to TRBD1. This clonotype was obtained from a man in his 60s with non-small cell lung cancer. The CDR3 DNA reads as TGTGCCATCACCATGACAGGGGGCCTCTATGGCTACACCTTC. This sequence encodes CAITMTGGLYGYTF.